This record concerns one T cell receptor (beta chain) sequence. With 3 bases clipped from V and 5 bases from J, the junction kept 13 bases outside the gene matches. The CDR3 covers 18 residues. CDR1 LGHNT and CDR2 FRNRAP come from the germline V gene. Reverse transcription of about 0.5 to 1 ug RNA used random hexamers. Across 54 Vbeta and 13 Jbeta, TCR beta CDR3 was amplified with immunoSEQ multiplex PCR. TCRdb reprocessed the immunoSEQ multiplex PCR reads with MiXCR, giving one entry per CDR3 protein. Of fewer than 350,000 distinct CDR3 sequences listed, 89% are singletons. CD8+ and CD4+ blood T cells underwent TCR beta sequencing. TEMRA cells were FACS-enriched and CD8+ and CD4+ T cells negatively isolated. This record belongs to a study of CD8 T cells in Susac syndrome.

The sequence derives from a human donor with multiple sclerosis. The sequenced sample consisted of CD8+ T cells from PBMCs. The chain carries TRBV12-5 and TRBJ2-1, with TRBD2 matching 10 bases. The DNA of the CDR3 is TGTGCTAGTGGTTTCATCCTAGACACTAGCGGGGTCCACAATGAGCAGTTCTTC. Residues: CASGFILDTSGVHNEQFF.